Listed below are T cell receptor beta chains from one sample, sequenced in a study of T cell repertoires in aging, cancer and after chemotherapy. TCRdb processed the multiplex PCR reads anew with MiXCR; each CDR3 protein has one entry. Of approximately 2,000 distinct CDR3 sequences listed, approximately 40% are singletons. Material for sequencing was blood. These TCRs come from a human donor with a solid tumor. The CDR3 runs from the conserved cysteine through the conserved F or W. A D gene is named only where the DNA matches it firmly. Clone size appears in some rows only: once, few, many, or a class for an expanded clone.

abundance	v_gene	j_gene	d_gene	CDR3nt	CDR3aa
.	TRBV29-1	TRBJ2-3	.	TGCAGCGTTGGTGCGGCGGGGACCCCAGATACGCAGTATTTT	CSVGAAGTPDTQYF
.	TRBV5-5	TRBJ2-1	.	TGTGCCAGCAGCTTGGCCGGGAGCTCCTACAATGAGCAGTTCTTC	CASSLAGSSYNEQFF
few	TRBV5-1	TRBJ2-5	TRBD1	TGCGCCAGCAGCTCGGCCGGGACAGGGGGCCTGGAGACCCAGTACTTC	CASSSAGTGGLETQYF
.	TRBV14	TRBJ1-3	TRBD1	TGTGCCAGCAGCCATCGGACAGGGGGCTTTGGAAACACCATATATTTT	CASSHRTGGFGNTIYF
.	TRBV20-1	TRBJ1-1	.	TGCAGTGCTAGAGGGGTTGGGACGTTTGAAGCTTTCTTT	CSARGVGTFEAFF
large	TRBV7-9	TRBJ2-3	.	TGTGCCAGCAGCGACGACAGGAGGCAGTATTTT	CASSDDRRQYF
few	TRBV7-9	TRBJ2-1	.	TGTGCCAGCAGCTTAGATAGGGGTTACTCCTACAATGAGCAGTTCTTC	CASSLDRGYSYNEQFF
.	TRBV7-2	TRBJ1-1	.	TGTGCCAGCAGCTACCAGGGGATCGCTGAAGCTTTCTTT	CASSYQGIAEAFF
.	TRBV5-1	TRBJ1-1	.	TGCGCCAGCAGCGGCGGAGTAGGTCCGAACACTGAAGCTTTCTTT	CASSGGVGPNTEAFF
.	TRBV27	TRBJ1-1	.	TGTGCCAGCAGCCGCAACTGGGGGACTGAAGCTTTCTTT	CASSRNWGTEAFF
.	TRBV7-9	TRBJ2-7	TRBD2	TGTGCTAGCAGCTTAGCGGGTTGGGGATACGAGCAGTACTTC	CASSLAGWGYEQYF
.	TRBV7-9	TRBJ2-5	.	TGTGCCAGCAGCTTAGGAGGGATACAAGAGACCCAGTACTTC	CASSLGGIQETQYF
.	TRBV7-9	TRBJ2-5	.	TGTGCCAGCAGCTTGTCAGGGGCGGAGGCCCAGTACTTC	CASSLSGAEAQYF
.	TRBV5-4	TRBJ1-4	.	TGTGCCAGCAGCTTGGATCGGACATCAAATAATGAAAAACTGTTTTTT	CASSLDRTSNNEKLFF
few	TRBV30	TRBJ2-1	.	TGTGCCTGGAGGGACTCTCTTAGCGAGCAGTTCTTC	CAWRDSLSEQFF
few	TRBV12-3/TRBV12-4	TRBJ2-1	.	TGTGCCAGCAGCCGGGACGGCCCCAATGAGCAGTTCTTC	CASSRDGPNEQFF
.	TRBV15	TRBJ2-2	.	TGTGCCACCAGCAGCGGAAGAGGGCACACCGGGGAGCTGTTTTTT	CATSSGRGHTGELFF
.	TRBV7-2	TRBJ2-2	.	TGTGCCAGCAGCTTAGGACAGACCGGGGAGCTGTTTTTT	CASSLGQTGELFF
few	TRBV29-1	TRBJ1-1	.	TGCAGCGTCCTACTTGATAGGTCCGAAGCTTTCTTT	CSVLLDRSEAFF
.	TRBV24-1	TRBJ1-2	.	TGTGCCACCAGTGATTCTGCGGGTTTGGCTAACTATGGCTACACCTTC	CATSDSAGLANYGYTF
.	TRBV10-3	TRBJ1-1	.	TGTGCCATCAGTGAAGGGGGTTTCGGAGCTTTCTTT	CAISEGGFGAFF
large	TRBV6-5	TRBJ2-6	.	TGTGCCAGCACCCCGGACAGTTTCTCTGGGGCCAACGTCCTGACTTTC	CASTPDSFSGANVLTF
large	TRBV7-2	TRBJ2-3	TRBD2	TGTGCCAGCAGCGTCAGCGGGGGTAGCACAGATACGCAGTATTTT	CASSVSGGSTDTQYF
.	TRBV19	TRBJ1-1	TRBD1	TGTGCCAGTAGTGCACAGGGGATGAACACTGAAGCTTTCTTT	CASSAQGMNTEAFF
few	TRBV7-2	TRBJ1-2	.	TGTGCCAGCAGCTCAAGGCAGGGAACGGAGGGCTACACCTTC	CASSSRQGTEGYTF
.	TRBV6-5	TRBJ1-1	.	TGTGCCAGCTCCCGGTCGGTAAACACTGAAGCTTTCTTT	CASSRSVNTEAFF